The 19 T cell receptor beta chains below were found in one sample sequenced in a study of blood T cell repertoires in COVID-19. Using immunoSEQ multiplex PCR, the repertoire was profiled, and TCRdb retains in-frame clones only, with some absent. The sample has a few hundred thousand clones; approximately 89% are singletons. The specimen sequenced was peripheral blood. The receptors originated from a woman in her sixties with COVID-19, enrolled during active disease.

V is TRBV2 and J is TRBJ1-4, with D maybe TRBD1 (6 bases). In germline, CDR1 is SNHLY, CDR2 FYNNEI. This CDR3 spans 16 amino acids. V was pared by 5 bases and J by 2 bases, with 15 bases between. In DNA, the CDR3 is TGTGCCAGCAGTCTGCTGGGGGGGGCGACTAATGAAAAACTGTTTTTT. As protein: CASSLLGGATNEKLFF.

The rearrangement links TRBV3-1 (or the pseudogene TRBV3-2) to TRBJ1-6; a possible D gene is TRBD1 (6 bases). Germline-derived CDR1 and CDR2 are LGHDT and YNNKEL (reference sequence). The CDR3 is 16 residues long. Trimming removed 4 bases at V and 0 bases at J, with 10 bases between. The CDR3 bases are TGTGCCAGCAGCCGACAGGCGAGCTCCTATAATTCACCCCTCCACTTT. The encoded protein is CASSRQASSYNSPLHF.

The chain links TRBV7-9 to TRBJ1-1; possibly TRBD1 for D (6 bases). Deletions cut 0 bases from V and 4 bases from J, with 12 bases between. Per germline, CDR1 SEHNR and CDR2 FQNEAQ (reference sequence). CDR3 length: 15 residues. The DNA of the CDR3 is TGTGCCAGCAGCTTAGCGGTAGCAGGGGTCACTGAAGCTTTCTTT. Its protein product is CASSLAVAGVTEAFF.

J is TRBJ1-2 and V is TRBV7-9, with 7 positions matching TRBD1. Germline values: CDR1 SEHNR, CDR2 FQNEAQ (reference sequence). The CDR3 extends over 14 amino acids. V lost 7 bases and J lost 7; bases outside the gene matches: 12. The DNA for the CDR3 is TGTGCCAGCATCAGAGTAGAACAGGGGTTTGGCTACACCTTC. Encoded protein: CASIRVEQGFGYTF. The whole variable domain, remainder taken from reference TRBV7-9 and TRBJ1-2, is DTGVSQNPRHKITKRGQNVTFRCDPISEHNRLYWYRQTLGQGPEFLTYFQNEAQLEKSRLLSDRFSAERPKGSFSTLEIQRTEQGDSAMYLCASIRVEQGFGYTFGSGTRLTVV.

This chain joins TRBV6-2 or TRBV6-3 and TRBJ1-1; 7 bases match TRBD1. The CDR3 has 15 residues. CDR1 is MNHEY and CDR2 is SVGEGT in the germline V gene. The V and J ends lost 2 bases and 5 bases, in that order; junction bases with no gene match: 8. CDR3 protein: CASSYATGVRTEAFF. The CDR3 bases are TGTGCCAGCAGTTACGCAACAGGGGTCAGGACTGAAGCTTTCTTT.

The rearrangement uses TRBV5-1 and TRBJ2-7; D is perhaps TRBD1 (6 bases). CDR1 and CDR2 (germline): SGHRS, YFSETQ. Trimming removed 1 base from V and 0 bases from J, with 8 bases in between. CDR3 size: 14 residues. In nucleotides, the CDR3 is TGCGCCAGCAGCTTGCACAGGGACTCCTACGAGCAGTACTTC. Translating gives CASSLHRDSYEQYF. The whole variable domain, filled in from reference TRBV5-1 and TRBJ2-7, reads KAGVTQTPRYLIKTRGQQVTLSCSPISGHRSVSWYQQTPGQGLQFLFEYFSETQRNKGNFPGRFSGRQFSNSRSEMNVSTLELGDSALYLCASSLHRDSYEQYFGPGTRLTVT.

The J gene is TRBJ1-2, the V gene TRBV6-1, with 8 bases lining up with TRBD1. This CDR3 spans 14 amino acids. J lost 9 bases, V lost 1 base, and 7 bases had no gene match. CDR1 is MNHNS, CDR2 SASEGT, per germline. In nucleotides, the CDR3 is TGTGCCAGCAGTGAAGGGCCAGGGGGCGCAAGCTACACCTTC. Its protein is CASSEGPGGASYTF.

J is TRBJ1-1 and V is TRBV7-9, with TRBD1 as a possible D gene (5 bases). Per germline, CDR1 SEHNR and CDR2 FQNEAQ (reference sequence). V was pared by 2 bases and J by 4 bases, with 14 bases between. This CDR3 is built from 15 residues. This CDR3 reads CASSLRGEVGTEAFF. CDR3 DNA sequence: TGTGCCAGCAGCTTAAGAGGGGAGGTTGGCACTGAAGCTTTCTTT.

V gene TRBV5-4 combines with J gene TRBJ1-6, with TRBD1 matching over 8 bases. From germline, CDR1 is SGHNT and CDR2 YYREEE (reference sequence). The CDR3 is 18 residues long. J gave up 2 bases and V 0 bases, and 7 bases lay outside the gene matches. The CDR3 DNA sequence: TGTGCCAGCAGCTTGGCGGCAGGGGGCGAAACCTATAATTCACCCCTCCACTTT. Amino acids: CASSLAAGGETYNSPLHF.

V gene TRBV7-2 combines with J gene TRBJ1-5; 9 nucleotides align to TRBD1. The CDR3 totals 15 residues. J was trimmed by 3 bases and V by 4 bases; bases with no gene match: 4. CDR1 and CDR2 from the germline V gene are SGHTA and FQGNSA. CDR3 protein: CASSSRTGANQPQHF. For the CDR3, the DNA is TGTGCCAGCAGCTCCCGGACAGGGGCCAATCAGCCCCAGCATTTT.

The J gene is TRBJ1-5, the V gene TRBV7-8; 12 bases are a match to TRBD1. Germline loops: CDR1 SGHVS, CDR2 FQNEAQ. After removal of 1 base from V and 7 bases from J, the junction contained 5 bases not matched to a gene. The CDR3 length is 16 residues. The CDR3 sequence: CASSLGDRGRGQPQHF. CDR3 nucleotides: TGTGCCAGCAGCTTAGGGGACAGGGGGCGAGGGCAGCCCCAGCATTTT. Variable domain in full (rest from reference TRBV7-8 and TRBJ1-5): GAGVSQSPRYKVAKRGQDVALRCDPISGHVSLFWYQQALGQGPEFLTYFQNEAQLDKSGLPSDRFFAERPEGSVSTLKIQRTQQEDSAVYLCASSLGDRGRGQPQHFGDGTRLSIL.

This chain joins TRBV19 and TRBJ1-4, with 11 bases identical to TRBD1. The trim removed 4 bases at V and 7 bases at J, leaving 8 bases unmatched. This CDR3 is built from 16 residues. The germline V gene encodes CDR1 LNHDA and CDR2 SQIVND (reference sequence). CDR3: CASSTRGTGGREKLFF. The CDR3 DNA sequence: TGTGCCAGTAGTACCAGAGGGACAGGGGGTCGTGAAAAACTGTTTTTT.

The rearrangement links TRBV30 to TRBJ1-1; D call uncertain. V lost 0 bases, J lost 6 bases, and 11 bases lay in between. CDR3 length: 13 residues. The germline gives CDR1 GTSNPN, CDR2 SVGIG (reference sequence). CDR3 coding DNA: TGTGCCTGGAGTGTAGGGTTGAGGGCTGAAGCTTTCTTT. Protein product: CAWSVGLRAEAFF. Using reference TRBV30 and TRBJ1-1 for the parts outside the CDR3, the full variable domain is SQTIHQWPATLVQPVGSPLSLECTVEGTSNPNLYWYRQAAGRGLQLLFYSVGIGQISSEVPQNLSASRPQDRQFILSSKKLLLSDSGFYLCAWSVGLRAEAFFGQGTRLTVV.

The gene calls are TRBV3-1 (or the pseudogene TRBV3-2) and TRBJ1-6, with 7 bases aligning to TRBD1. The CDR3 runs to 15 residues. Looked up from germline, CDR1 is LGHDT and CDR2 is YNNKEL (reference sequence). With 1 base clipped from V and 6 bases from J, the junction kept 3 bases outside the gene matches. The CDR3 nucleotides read TGTGCCAGCAGCCAAGGGGGACAGCTTAATTCACCCCTCCACTTT. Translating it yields CASSQGGQLNSPLHF.

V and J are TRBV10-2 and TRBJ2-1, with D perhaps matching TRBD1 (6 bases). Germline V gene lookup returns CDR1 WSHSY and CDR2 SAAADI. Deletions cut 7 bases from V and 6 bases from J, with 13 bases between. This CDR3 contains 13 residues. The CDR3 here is CASTLYRVNEQFF. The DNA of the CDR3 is TGCGCCAGCACTCTCTACAGGGTCAATGAGCAGTTCTTC.

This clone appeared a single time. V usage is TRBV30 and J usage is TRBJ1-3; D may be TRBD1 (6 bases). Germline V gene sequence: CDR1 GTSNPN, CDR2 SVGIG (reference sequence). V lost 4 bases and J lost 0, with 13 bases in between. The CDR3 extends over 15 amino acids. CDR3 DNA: TGTGCCTGGACTCAGGGGTTCGGCTCTGGAAACACCATATATTTT. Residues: CAWTQGFGSGNTIYF.

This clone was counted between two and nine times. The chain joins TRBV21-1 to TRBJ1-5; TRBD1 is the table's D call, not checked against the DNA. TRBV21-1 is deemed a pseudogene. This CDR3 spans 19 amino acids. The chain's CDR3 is CASSNHSGQGFYSNQPQHF. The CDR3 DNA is TGTGCCAGCAGCAATCACTCCGGACAGGGCTTTTATAGCAATCAGCCCCAGCATTTT.

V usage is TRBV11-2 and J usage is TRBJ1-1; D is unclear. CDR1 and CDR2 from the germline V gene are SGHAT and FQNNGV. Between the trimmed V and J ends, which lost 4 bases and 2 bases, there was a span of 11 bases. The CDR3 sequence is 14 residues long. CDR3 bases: TGTGCCAGCAGCTCGATGCGAGGCAACACTGAAGCTTTCTTT. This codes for CASSSMRGNTEAFF.

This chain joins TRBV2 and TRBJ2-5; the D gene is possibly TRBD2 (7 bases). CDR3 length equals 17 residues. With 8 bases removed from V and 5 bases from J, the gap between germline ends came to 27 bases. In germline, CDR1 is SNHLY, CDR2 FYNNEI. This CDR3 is CASGGGLGGLARETQYF. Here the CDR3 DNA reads TGTGCCAGCGGAGGAGGTTTGGGGGGGCTAGCCAGGGAGACCCAGTACTTC.